Listed below are T cell receptor beta chains from one sample, sequenced in a study of metastatic and nonmetastatic thyroid tumors. TCRdb re-clonotyped the PCR reads via MiXCR. The sample lists 33,000 or so clones, 6% to 9.5% seen once, with about 45% in the top ten. The sequenced sample was blood. The receptors were sampled from a female donor with papillary thyroid cancer or a benign thyroid nodule (not recorded which). Some clones in this sample may be carry-over from other donors' samples. Each CDR3 is given with its conserved first and last residue. D genes are given only for firm matches. Rows give clone size only sometimes, using once, few, many, or a class for an expanded clone.

v_gene,j_gene,abundance,d_gene,CDR3aa,CDR3nt
TRBV18,TRBJ1-5,many,-,CASSPMSGVQASQPQHF,TGTGCCAGCTCACCAATGTCGGGGGTGCAAGCCTCTCAGCCCCAGCATTTT
TRBV5-4,TRBJ2-3,many,-,CASSLPGPGKDTQYF,TGTGCCAGCAGCCTACCCGGTCCCGGGAAGGATACGCAGTATTTT
TRBV12-3/TRBV12-4,TRBJ2-7,many,-,CASSSSQGHEQYF,TGTGCCAGCAGTTCTAGCCAGGGTCACGAGCAGTACTTC
TRBV15,TRBJ1-2,many,-,CATSRDRRDYGYTF,TGTGCCACCAGCAGAGATCGGCGGGACTATGGCTACACCTTC
TRBV30,TRBJ1-2,many,-,CAWRRQASGGYTF,TGTGCCTGGAGGAGGCAGGCCAGTGGGGGCTACACCTTC
TRBV6-2/TRBV6-3,TRBJ2-3,many,-,CASTGDLRDTQYF,TGTGCCAGCACTGGGGATTTGCGGGATACGCAGTATTTT
TRBV12-3/TRBV12-4,TRBJ2-1,medium-sized,-,CASTPTGMGEQFF,TGTGCCAGCACCCCCACAGGGATGGGTGAGCAGTTCTTC
TRBV12-5,TRBJ1-1,many,TRBD1,CASGLIIPGQGNTEAFF,TGTGCTAGTGGTTTGATCATCCCGGGACAGGGGAACACTGAAGCTTTCTTT
TRBV27,TRBJ2-4,many,-,CASSLLGMQNIQYF,TGTGCCAGCAGTTTATTAGGGATGCAAAACATTCAGTACTTC
TRBV4-1,TRBJ2-7,many,TRBD2,CASSQAAGGTYEQYF,TGCGCCAGCAGCCAAGCCGCGGGGGGGACCTACGAGCAGTACTTC
TRBV19,TRBJ2-3,many,-,CASSYVSTDTQYF,TGTGCCAGTAGTTACGTGAGCACAGATACGCAGTATTTT
TRBV7-9,TRBJ1-6,many,-,CASSVTGQNSPLHF,TGTGCCAGCAGCGTAACAGGACAGAATTCACCCCTCCACTTT
TRBV5-1,TRBJ1-3,many,-,CASSGVLPSGNTIYF,TGCGCCAGCAGTGGGGTCTTGCCCTCTGGAAACACCATATATTTT
TRBV29-1,TRBJ1-4,many,-,CSVFVQPNEKLFF,TGCAGCGTTTTCGTACAGCCTAATGAAAAACTGTTTTTT
TRBV7-9,TRBJ2-7,many,TRBD2,CASSLLHVGRGEQYF,TGTGCCAGCAGCTTATTACACGTCGGGAGGGGGGAGCAGTACTTC
TRBV20-1,TRBJ2-7,many,TRBD1,CSARGAGGYFYEQYF,TGCAGTGCTAGAGGGGCAGGGGGCTATTTCTACGAGCAGTACTTC
TRBV6-1,TRBJ2-5,few,TRBD2,CASSLRTSGGKETQYF,TGTGCCAGCAGCCTCCGGACTAGCGGTGGTAAAGAGACCCAGTACTTC
TRBV4-1,TRBJ2-1,many,TRBD2,CASSPWTSGYNEQFF,TGCGCCAGCAGCCCCTGGACTAGCGGGTACAATGAGCAGTTCTTC
TRBV7-2,TRBJ1-3,few,TRBD1,CASSRAGTGWNTIYF,TGTGCCAGCAGCCGTGCCGGGACAGGGTGGAACACCATATATTTT
TRBV12-3/TRBV12-4,TRBJ1-6,-,-,CASTLRSNSPLHF,TGTGCCAGCACCCTACGGTCTAATTCACCCCTCCACTTT
TRBV5-1,TRBJ1-2,many,-,CASSLEGGGEGYTF,TGCGCCAGCAGCTTGGAAGGAGGGGGTGAGGGCTACACCTTC
TRBV10-1,TRBJ1-1,many,TRBD1,CASRTGMNTEAFF,TGCGCCAGCCGGACAGGGATGAACACTGAAGCTTTCTTT
TRBV18,TRBJ1-4,many,TRBD1,CASSPQRGGSNEKLFF,TGTGCCAGCTCACCACAGAGAGGGGGCTCTAATGAAAAACTGTTTTTT
TRBV19,TRBJ2-7,medium-sized,TRBD1,CASSPGTGGEEQYF,TGTGCCAGTAGCCCCGGGACAGGGGGCGAAGAGCAGTACTTC
TRBV20-1,TRBJ1-5,many,TRBD1,CSAWDRLSNQPQHF,TGCAGTGCTTGGGACAGGCTTAGCAATCAGCCCCAGCATTTT
TRBV7-9,TRBJ2-5,many,-,CASSDTSLETQYF,TGTGCCAGCAGTGATACTAGCTTAGAGACCCAGTACTTC
TRBV7-2,TRBJ1-1,many,TRBD1,CASIKTQGYTEAFF,TGTGCCAGCATCAAAACACAGGGGTACACTGAAGCTTTCTTT
TRBV5-1,TRBJ2-1,many,TRBD2,CASSSTLAGGPANEQFF,TGCGCCAGCAGCTCTACTTTAGCGGGAGGGCCAGCCAATGAGCAGTTCTTC
TRBV4-1,TRBJ1-4,many,-,CASSQDEGNGEKLFF,TGCGCCAGCAGCCAAGACGAGGGTAATGGGGAAAAACTGTTTTTT
TRBV11-1,TRBJ2-7,many,TRBD2,CASSLAWWPGGDEQYF,TGTGCCAGCAGCTTAGCGTGGTGGCCTGGGGGGGACGAGCAGTACTTC
TRBV5-4,TRBJ2-3,many,TRBD2,CASSLVSSGDTDTQYF,TGTGCCAGCAGCTTGGTATCCAGCGGGGACACAGATACGCAGTATTTT
TRBV6-5,TRBJ2-3,many,-,CASSYSAGVQDTQYF,TGTGCCAGCAGTTACTCGGCAGGGGTTCAAGATACGCAGTATTTT
TRBV14,TRBJ2-7,many,TRBD1,CASSFRDRGIEQYF,TGTGCCAGCAGCTTCCGGGACAGGGGGATCGAGCAGTACTTC
TRBV19,TRBJ2-1,many,-,CASSWDSYNEQFF,TGTGCCAGTAGTTGGGACTCCTACAATGAGCAGTTCTTC
TRBV20-1,TRBJ2-1,many,TRBD2,CSARRGGRAEVYNEQFF,TGCAGCGCCCGGAGGGGCGGGAGGGCCGAAGTATACAATGAGCAGTTCTTC
TRBV28,TRBJ2-5,many,-,CASSSSRARETQYF,TGTGCCAGCAGCTCATCCAGGGCGCGAGAGACCCAGTACTTC
TRBV7-6,TRBJ2-7,many,-,CASSPGHGPYEEQYF,TGTGCCAGCAGCCCGGGACACGGCCCCTACGAAGAGCAGTACTTC
TRBV5-6,TRBJ1-1,many,-,CASSLDMSTEAFF,TGTGCCAGCAGCTTGGACATGTCCACTGAAGCTTTCTTT
TRBV14,TRBJ2-1,-,-,CASSLYRGREYEQFF,TGTGCCAGCAGCCTATATAGAGGCAGGGAATATGAGCAGTTCTTC
TRBV2,TRBJ2-3,many,-,CASSLTYVTDTQYF,TGTGCCAGCAGCTTGACTTACGTCACAGATACGCAGTATTTT
TRBV6-4,TRBJ2-2,many,-,CASSLNMHTGELFF,TGTGCCAGCAGTTTGAACATGCACACCGGGGAGCTGTTTTTT